Listed below are T cell receptor beta chains from one sample, sequenced in a study of shared clonotypes between healthy human individuals. TCRdb's copy holds only in-frame clones and misses some; the assay was immunoSEQ multiplex PCR. The table has roughly 2,500,000 clones, 90% to 95% seen once. Sequencing was done on a sample of naive CD4+ T cells from PBMCs. These receptors all stem from a man aged 18-30 years in good health. Some clones in this sample may be carry-over from other donors' samples. CDR3s include the opening cysteine and the closing phenylalanine or tryptophan. The D gene is left open where the match is weak. Not every row has a clone size; where given, it reads once, few, many or a size class.

>TRBV28|16|NA|NA|TRBJ2-3
TGTGCCAGCAGCGGTTTCGCGGGTACTAGCACAGATACGCAGTATTTT
CASSGFAGTSTDTQYF
>TRBV7-8|15|once|NA|TRBJ2-1
TGTGCCAGCAGCTTACTAAGGGCCGGCTACAATGAGCAGTTCTTC
CASSLLRAGYNEQFF
>TRBV5-6|12|NA|NA|TRBJ1-2
TGTGCCAGCAGCTTGCAGGGGTCACGCTACACCTTC
CASSLQGSRYTF
>TRBV14|14|NA|NA|TRBJ1-2
TGTGCCAGCAGCCACCAGTCAAGGATCTATGGCTACACCTTC
CASSHQSRIYGYTF
>TRBV5-1|16|NA|NA|TRBJ2-7
TGCGCCAGCAGCAATTCCGCAGGTTTCCCCTCCTACGAGCAGTACTTC
CASSNSAGFPSYEQYF
>TRBV2|13|NA|NA|TRBJ2-1
TGTGCCAGCAGTGGCGGAGTGGGCAATGAGCAGTTCTTC
CASSGGVGNEQFF
>TRBV19|13|NA|TRBD1|TRBJ1-2
TGTGCCAGTACCGACAGGGTTGGCTATGGCTACACCTTC
CASTDRVGYGYTF
>TRBV4-2|17|NA|TRBD1|TRBJ1-1
TGTGCCAGCAGCCAAGATGGTGGCGGGACAGGAGGCACTGAAGCTTTCTTT
CASSQDGGGTGGTEAFF
>TRBV15|11|NA|NA|TRBJ2-5
TGTGCCACCAGCATAGAAGAGACCCAGTACTTC
CATSIEETQYF
>TRBV7-2|15|NA|NA|TRBJ1-1
TGTGCCAGCAGCCCATCTACAACCCTGAACACTGAAGCTTTCTTT
CASSPSTTLNTEAFF
>TRBV18|13|once|NA|TRBJ2-1
TGTGCCAGCTCACGTACAGGGTCAAATGAGCAGTTCTTC
CASSRTGSNEQFF
>TRBV2|17|NA|TRBD1|TRBJ2-5
TGTGCCAGCAGTGACCTGGTGCTGGGACAGAAGGAAGAGACCCAGTACTTC
CASSDLVLGQKEETQYF
>TRBV5-1|12|NA|NA|TRBJ2-2
TGCGCCAGCAGCTTTCTGGGCGGGGAGCTGTTTTTT
CASSFLGGELFF
>TRBV9|15|NA|NA|TRBJ1-5
TGTGCCAGCAGCGTACGGCAGGGTGGCAATCAGCCCCAGCATTTT
CASSVRQGGNQPQHF
>TRBV4-1|19|NA|TRBD1|TRBJ1-1
TGCGCCAGCCGAGACCCCTTGGGCGGGACAGGGGGTCGGCTGTCTGAAGCTTTCTTT
CASRDPLGGTGGRLSEAFF
>TRBV28|13|few|NA|TRBJ1-2
TGTGCCAGCAACCCAGCCGGGAGCTATGGCTACACCTTC
CASNPAGSYGYTF
>TRBV7-7|13|few|NA|TRBJ1-5
TGTGCCAGCAGCTACAGGGAGGATCAGCCCCAGCATTTT
CASSYREDQPQHF
>TRBV18|14|NA|NA|TRBJ1-6
TGTGCCAGCTCACCACGGGACGAAAATTCACCCCTCCACTTT
CASSPRDENSPLHF
>TRBV15|15|NA|TRBD2|TRBJ2-5
TGTGCCACCGGATCCGGGACTAGCGTACAAGAGACCCAGTACTTC
CATGSGTSVQETQYF
>TRBV5-4|16|few|TRBD2|TRBJ2-1
TGTGCCAGCAGCTTGGGCGGGAGAGCATCCTACAATGAGCAGTTCTTC
CASSLGGRASYNEQFF
>TRBV28|19|once|NA|TRBJ2-2
TGTGCCAGCAAGGTCCGAGTTTTCTCCCTGGGGACGAACACCGGGGAGCTGTTTTTT
CASKVRVFSLGTNTGELFF
>TRBV28|12|NA|NA|TRBJ1-2
TGTGCCAGCAGTTCCAGTCCCTATGGCTACACCTTC
CASSSSPYGYTF
>TRBV2|18|NA|TRBD2|TRBJ2-7
TGTGCCAGCAGCGGCGGTGGTCTAGCGGGAGGGTCGGTCCACGAGCAGTACTTC
CASSGGGLAGGSVHEQYF
>TRBV6-5|13|NA|NA|TRBJ1-5
TGTGCCAGCAGTCAGGGAACGGCTCAGCCCCAGCATTTT
CASSQGTAQPQHF
>TRBV10-3|14|NA|NA|TRBJ1-2
TGTGCCATCACTCCAGATTATCCGGACTATGGCTACACCTTC
CAITPDYPDYGYTF
>TRBV29-1|13|NA|NA|TRBJ2-2
TGCAGCGTTGACCCTAGCCGAACCGGGGAGCTGTTTTTT
CSVDPSRTGELFF
>TRBV7-2|15|few|NA|TRBJ2-1
TGTGCCAGCAGCTTCATTGCAGCTTACTACAATGAGCAGTTCTTC
CASSFIAAYYNEQFF
>TRBV4-1|14|NA|NA|TRBJ2-7
TGCGCCAGCAGCCAAGGTTGGGCTAACTACGAGCAGTACTTC
CASSQGWANYEQYF
>TRBV5-4|12|NA|NA|TRBJ2-3
TGTGCCAGCAGCCGTACCAGAGATACGCAGTATTTT
CASSRTRDTQYF
>TRBV18|15|NA|TRBD1|TRBJ2-3
TGTGCCAGCTCACCAGGGGACAGGGGTACAGATACGCAGTATTTT
CASSPGDRGTDTQYF
>TRBV5-1|13|once|NA|TRBJ1-5
TGCGCCAGCAGCTTGCAGAGTAATCAGCCCCAGCATTTT
CASSLQSNQPQHF
>TRBV5-4|15|NA|NA|TRBJ1-6
TGTGCCAGCAAGCTTGGGGCACCAGATAATTCACCCCTCCACTTT
CASKLGAPDNSPLHF
>TRBV28|13|NA|NA|TRBJ1-3
TGTGCCAGCAACATAGGCTCTGGAAACACCATATATTTT
CASNIGSGNTIYF
>TRBV14|15|NA|NA|TRBJ2-3
TGTGCCAGCAGCCAAGGCTCTGTGTCTACAGATACGCAGTATTTT
CASSQGSVSTDTQYF
>TRBV4-3|15|NA|TRBD1|TRBJ1-2
TGCGCCAGCAGCCAGCCGACAGGGGAAAACTATGGCTACACCTTC
CASSQPTGENYGYTF
>TRBV7-2|17|NA|NA|TRBJ2-1
TGTGCCAGCAGCTTAGCAGGGACTGCTAGCTCCTACAATGAGCAGTTCTTC
CASSLAGTASSYNEQFF
>TRBV28|16|NA|TRBD2|TRBJ2-7
TGTGCCAGCAGTTTTGCGACTAGCGGGAGTATGGGAGAGCAGTACTTC
CASSFATSGSMGEQYF
>TRBV30|13|NA|NA|TRBJ1-5
TGTGCCTGGAGTGTACACGGCCGGCAGCCCCAGCATTTT
CAWSVHGRQPQHF
>TRBV19|13|NA|NA|TRBJ1-5
TGTGCCAGTTCAGGGTCGGGGAATCAGCCCCAGCATTTT
CASSGSGNQPQHF
>TRBV28|15|NA|TRBD1|TRBJ1-5
TGTGCCAGCGGTACGGGACAGGGTAGTAATCAGCCCCAGCATTTT
CASGTGQGSNQPQHF
>TRBV5-1|13|NA|NA|TRBJ1-2
TGCGCCAGCAGCTTGGGTCAGGGAGAAGGCTACACCTTC
CASSLGQGEGYTF
>TRBV28|16|NA|NA|TRBJ2-7
TGTGCCAGCAGTTTATGGGGTCGGAGGGGCGGCTACGAGCAGTACTTC
CASSLWGRRGGYEQYF
>TRBV18|14|NA|TRBD1|TRBJ2-2
TGTGCCAGCTCACCGACAGGGGGGAGCGAGGAGCTGTTTTTT
CASSPTGGSEELFF
>TRBV18|13|NA|NA|TRBJ2-7
TGTGCCAGCTCACCAGGGACGTCCTACGAGCAGTACTTC
CASSPGTSYEQYF
>TRBV6-6|13|NA|NA|TRBJ1-1
TGTGCCAGCAGTTACTCGCAGGGGTCTAAAGCTTTCTTT
CASSYSQGSKAFF
>TRBV6-4|16|NA|TRBD2|TRBJ2-7
TGTGCCAGCAGTGACTCCCCCCGCGGGAGTTTCCACGAGCAGTACTTC
CASSDSPRGSFHEQYF
>TRBV9|16|NA|NA|TRBJ1-6
TGTGCCAGCAACCTCCATTCCGGGGGCACGAATTCACCCCTCCACTTT
CASNLHSGGTNSPLHF
>TRBV30|12|NA|NA|TRBJ2-2
TGTGCCTGGAGTAGGGACACCGGGGAGCTGTTTTTT
CAWSRDTGELFF
>TRBV6-5|15|NA|TRBD1|TRBJ2-3
TGTGCCAGCAGTTACTCGACAGGGTTATTGGATACGCAGTATTTT
CASSYSTGLLDTQYF
>TRBV18|14|NA|NA|TRBJ1-3
TGTGCCAGCTCACCAAGGATTATAGGAAACACCATATATTTT
CASSPRIIGNTIYF
>TRBV2|15|NA|NA|TRBJ2-1
TGTGCCAGCAGTGAAGTGGGGGGGCCGTACAATGAGCAGTTCTTC
CASSEVGGPYNEQFF
>TRBV5-1|14|NA|NA|TRBJ2-3
TGCGCCAGCAGCTTGGGGGAGGTATCAGGTACGCAGTATTTT
CASSLGEVSGTQYF